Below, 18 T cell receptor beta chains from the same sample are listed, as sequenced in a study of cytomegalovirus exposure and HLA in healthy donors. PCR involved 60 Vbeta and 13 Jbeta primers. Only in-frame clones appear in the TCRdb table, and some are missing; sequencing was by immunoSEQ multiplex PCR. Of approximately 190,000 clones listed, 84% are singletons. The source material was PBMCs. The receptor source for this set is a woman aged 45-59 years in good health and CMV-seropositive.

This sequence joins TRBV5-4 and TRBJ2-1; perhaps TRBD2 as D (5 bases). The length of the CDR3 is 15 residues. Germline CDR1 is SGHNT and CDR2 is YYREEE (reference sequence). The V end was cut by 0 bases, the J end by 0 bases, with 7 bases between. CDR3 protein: CASSLVGSSYNEQFF. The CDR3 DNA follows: TGTGCCAGCAGCTTGGTAGGGAGCTCCTACAATGAGCAGTTCTTC.

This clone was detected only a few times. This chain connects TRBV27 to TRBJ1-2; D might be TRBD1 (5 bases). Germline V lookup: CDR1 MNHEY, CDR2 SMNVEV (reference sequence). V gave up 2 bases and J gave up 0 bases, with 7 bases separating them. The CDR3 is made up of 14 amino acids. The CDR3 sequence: CASSLQGANYGYTF. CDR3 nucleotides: TGTGCCAGCAGTTTACAGGGTGCTAACTATGGCTACACCTTC.

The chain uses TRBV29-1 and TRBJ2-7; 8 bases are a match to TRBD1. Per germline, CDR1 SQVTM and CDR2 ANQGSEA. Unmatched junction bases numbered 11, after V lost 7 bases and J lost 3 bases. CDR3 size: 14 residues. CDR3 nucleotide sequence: TGCAGCGACCTAAGGACAGGGCCTTGCTACGAGCAGTACTTC. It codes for CSDLRTGPCYEQYF.

In DNA form, the CDR3 reads TGTGCCAGCAGTAATCGCGGCGGCGGGTCTGGCTACACCTTC. The encoded protein is CASSNRGGGSGYTF. V usage is TRBV6-5 and J usage is TRBJ1-2, with unresolved D. Germline CDR1 MNHEY, CDR2 SVGAGI. The ends were cut back, 5 bases at V and 7 bases at J, with 17 bases in the middle. The CDR3 contains 14 residues.

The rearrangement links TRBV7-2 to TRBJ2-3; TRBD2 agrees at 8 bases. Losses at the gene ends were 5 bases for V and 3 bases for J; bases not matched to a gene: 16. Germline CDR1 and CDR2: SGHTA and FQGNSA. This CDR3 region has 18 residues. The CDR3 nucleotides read TGTGCCAGCAGCCCCCACCGTCCGGGACTAGTTGTTACAGATACGCAGTATTTT. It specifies CASSPHRPGLVVTDTQYF.

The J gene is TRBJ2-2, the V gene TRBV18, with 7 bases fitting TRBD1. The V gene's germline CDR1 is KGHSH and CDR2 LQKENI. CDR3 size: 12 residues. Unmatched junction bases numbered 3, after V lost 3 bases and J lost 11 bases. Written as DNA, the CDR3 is TGTGCCAGCTCACCTCGACAGGGCGAGCTGTTTTTT. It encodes CASSPRQGELFF.

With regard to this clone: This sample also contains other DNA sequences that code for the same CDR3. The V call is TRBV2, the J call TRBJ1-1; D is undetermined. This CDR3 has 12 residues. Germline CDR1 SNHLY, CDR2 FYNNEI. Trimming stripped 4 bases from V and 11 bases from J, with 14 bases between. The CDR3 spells CASSGDLVEAFF. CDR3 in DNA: TGTGCCAGCAGTGGAGATCTCGTTGAGGCTTTCTTT. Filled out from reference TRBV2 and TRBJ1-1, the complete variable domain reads EPEVTQTPSHQVTQMGQEVILRCVPISNHLYFYWYRQILGQKVEFLVSFYNNEISEKSEIFDDQFSVERPDGSNFTLKIRSTKLEDSAMYFCASSGDLVEAFFGQGTRLTVV.

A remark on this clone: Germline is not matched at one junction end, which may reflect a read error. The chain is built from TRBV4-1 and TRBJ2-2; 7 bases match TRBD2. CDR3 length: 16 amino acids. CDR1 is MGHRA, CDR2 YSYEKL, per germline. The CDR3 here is CASSHAGTKFTGGLFF. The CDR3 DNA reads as TGCGCCAGCAGCCACGCCGGGACTAAGTTCACCGGGGGGCTGTTTTTT.

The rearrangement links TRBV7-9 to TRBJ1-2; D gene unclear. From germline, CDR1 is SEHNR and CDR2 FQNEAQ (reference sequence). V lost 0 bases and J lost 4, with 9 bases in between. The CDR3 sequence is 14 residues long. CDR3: CASSLAVQIYGYTF. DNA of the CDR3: TGTGCCAGCAGCTTAGCGGTACAGATCTATGGCTACACCTTC.

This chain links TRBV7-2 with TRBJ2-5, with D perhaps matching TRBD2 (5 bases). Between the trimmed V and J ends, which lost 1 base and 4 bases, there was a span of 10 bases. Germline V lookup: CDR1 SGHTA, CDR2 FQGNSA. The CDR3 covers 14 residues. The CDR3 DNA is TGTGCCAGCAGCTTAGTGGGTAGCGCAGAGACCCAGTACTTC. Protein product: CASSLVGSAETQYF.

CDR3 sequence (DNA): TGTGCCAGCAGTGAAGGTTTGGGAGGGGCTGGGGCTAGGGGGCAGTTCTTC. Its translation is CASSEGLGGAGARGQFF. V gene TRBV6-1 combines with J gene TRBJ2-1; TRBD2 aligns across 7 bases. CDR3 length equals 17 residues. V lost 1 base and J lost 12; bases outside the gene matches: 18. Germline CDR1 reads MNHNS; CDR2 reads SASEGT.

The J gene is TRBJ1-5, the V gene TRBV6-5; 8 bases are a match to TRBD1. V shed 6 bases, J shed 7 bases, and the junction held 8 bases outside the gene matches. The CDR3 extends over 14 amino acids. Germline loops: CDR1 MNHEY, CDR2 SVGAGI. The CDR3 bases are TGTGCCAGCAGAGGACAGGGAAAAAGCCAGCCCCAGCATTTT. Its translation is CASRGQGKSQPQHF.

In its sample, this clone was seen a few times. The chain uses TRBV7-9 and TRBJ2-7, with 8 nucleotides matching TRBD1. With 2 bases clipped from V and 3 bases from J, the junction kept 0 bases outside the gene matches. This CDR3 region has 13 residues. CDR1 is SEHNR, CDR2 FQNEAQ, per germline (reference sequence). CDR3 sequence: CASSLTGGYEQYF. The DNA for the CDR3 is TGTGCCAGCAGCTTAACAGGGGGCTACGAGCAGTACTTC. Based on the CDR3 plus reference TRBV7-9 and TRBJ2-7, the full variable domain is DTGVSQNPRHKITKRGQNVTFRCDPISEHNRLYWYRQTLGQGPEFLTYFQNEAQLEKSRLLSDRFSAERPKGSFSTLEIQRTEQGDSAMYLCASSLTGGYEQYFGPGTRLTVT.

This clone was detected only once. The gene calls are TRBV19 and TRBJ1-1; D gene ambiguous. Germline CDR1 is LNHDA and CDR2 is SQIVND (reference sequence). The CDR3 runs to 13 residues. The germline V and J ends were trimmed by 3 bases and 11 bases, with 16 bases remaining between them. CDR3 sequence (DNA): TGTGCCAGTAGTATGGAAACAGCCAGTCGGGCTTTCTTT. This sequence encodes CASSMETASRAFF.

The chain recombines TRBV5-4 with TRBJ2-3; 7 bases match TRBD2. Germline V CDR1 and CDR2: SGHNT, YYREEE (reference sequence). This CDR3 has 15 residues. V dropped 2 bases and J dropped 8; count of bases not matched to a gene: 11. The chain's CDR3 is CASSLSGTTGGTQYF. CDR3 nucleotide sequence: TGTGCCAGCAGCTTATCCGGGACTACTGGTGGTACGCAGTATTTT.

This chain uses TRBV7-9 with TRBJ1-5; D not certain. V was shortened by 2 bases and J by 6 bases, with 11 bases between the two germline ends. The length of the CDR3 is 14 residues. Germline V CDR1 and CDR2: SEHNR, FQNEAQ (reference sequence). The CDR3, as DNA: TGTGCCAGCAGCTTAACGGGGTCGGCTCAGCCCCAGCATTTT. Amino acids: CASSLTGSAQPQHF.

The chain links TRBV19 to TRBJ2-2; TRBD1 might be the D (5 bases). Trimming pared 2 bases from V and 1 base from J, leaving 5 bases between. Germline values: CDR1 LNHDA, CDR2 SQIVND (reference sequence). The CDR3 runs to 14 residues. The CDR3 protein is CASSIRGNTGELFF. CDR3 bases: TGTGCCAGTAGTATAAGGGGGAACACCGGGGAGCTGTTTTTT.

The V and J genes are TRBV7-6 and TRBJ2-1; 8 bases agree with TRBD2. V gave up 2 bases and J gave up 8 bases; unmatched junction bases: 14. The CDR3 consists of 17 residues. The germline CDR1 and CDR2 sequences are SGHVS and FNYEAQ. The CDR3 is CASSLHSAGGLSDEQFF. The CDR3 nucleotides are TGTGCCAGCAGCTTACATTCGGCGGGGGGCCTCAGCGATGAGCAGTTCTTC.